Here is one T cell receptor (beta chain) with its context. Sequencing used immunoSEQ multiplex PCR; TCRdb keeps in-frame clones, though not all of them. The top ten hold 1.5% to 2% of the sample, which has 95,000 to 100,000 clones, around 84% seen once. The data belong to a study of blood T cell repertoires in COVID-19. CDR1 is SGHTA and CDR2 is FQGTGA in the germline V gene. There are 13 residues in the CDR3. Trimming stripped 2 bases from V and 4 bases from J, with 8 bases between. Sequencing was done on a sample of peripheral blood. This clonotype was obtained from a woman between 65 and 79 years old with active or convalescent COVID-19. The chain combines TRBV7-3 with TRBJ1-1; D is perhaps TRBD1 (5 bases). The CDR3 DNA sequence: TGTGCCAGCAGCTTAGCCCAGGGCACTGAAGCTTTCTTT. Translating it yields CASSLAQGTEAFF.